In this sample, the clone carrying this T cell receptor beta chain turned up once. This entry is derived from a study of blood T cell repertoires in COVID-19. Across the whole study: COVID-19 samples, acute and convalescent, were from the United States, Italy and Spain.

Germline CDR1 is SEHNR and CDR2 is FQNEAQ (reference sequence). V was pared by 5 bases and J by 0 bases, with 12 bases between. The CDR3 is 15 amino acids. As handled by the study authors: How many nucleated cells were present was estimated from reference gene primer amplification. Using immunoSEQ multiplex PCR, the repertoire was profiled, and TCRdb retains in-frame clones only, with some absent. The DNA was the basis for D and trimming; V, J and clone size are from that table. Among 150,000 or so clones, approximately 87% were seen once, and the ten largest hold 4%. J is TRBJ2-3 and V is TRBV7-9, with D possibly matching TRBD2 (6 bases). The sequenced sample consisted of peripheral blood. The TCR was taken from a woman aged 70 to 79 with acute or convalescent COVID-19. The CDR3 region is CASSPLAPSTDTQYF. CDR3 sequence (DNA): TGTGCCAGCAGCCCACTAGCCCCGAGCACAGATACGCAGTATTTT.